These 14 T cell receptor beta chains were all obtained from the same sample, sequenced in a study of shared clonotypes between healthy human individuals. CD45RO-negative, CCR7-selected cells formed the naive CD8 fraction, which excluded terminally differentiated effector memory CD45RA+ cells. Generated by immunoSEQ multiplex PCR, the TCRdb table keeps only in-frame clones and is missing some. The sample lists approximately 600,000 clones; roughly 95% were seen once. Sequences were obtained from naive CD8+ T cells sorted from blood. These receptors were obtained from a woman in her 30s in good health.

This clone was observed once. Other nucleotide sequences from this sample produce the same CDR3. The rearrangement joins TRBV27 to TRBJ2-7; D ambiguous. Germline values: CDR1 MNHEY, CDR2 SMNVEV (reference sequence). With 3 bases removed from V and 6 bases from J, the gap between germline ends came to 6 bases. CDR3 size: 11 residues. The CDR3, as DNA: TGTGCCAGCAGTTTGGGTTCCGAGCAGTACTTC. Its protein product is CASSLGSEQYF.

The chain has TRBV19 and TRBJ1-2; D might be TRBD1 (5 bases). The ends were cut back, 5 bases at V and 6 bases at J, with 13 bases in the middle. The CDR3 length is 13 residues. In germline, CDR1 is LNHDA, CDR2 SQIVND (reference sequence). The CDR3 DNA reads TGTGCCAGTAGTCCCCAGGGTATGGATGGCTACACCTTC. It encodes CASSPQGMDGYTF.

The chain employs TRBV15 and TRBJ2-7; the match to TRBD1 covers 9 bases. V lost 4 bases to trimming and J lost 2 bases; unmatched junction nucleotides: 9. CDR3 length: 16 amino acids. Germline CDR1 and CDR2: LNHNV and YYDKDF (reference sequence). The CDR3 coding sequence is TGTGCCACCAGCACACATAGGACAGGGGCGACCTACGAGCAGTACTTC. It translates to CATSTHRTGATYEQYF.

J is TRBJ2-7 and V is TRBV7-6, with TRBD1 identical over 11 bases. V shed 6 bases and J 2 bases; nucleotides not matched to a gene: 9. This CDR3 comprises 16 residues. Per the germline V gene, CDR1 is SGHVS and CDR2 is FNYEAQ. As DNA, the CDR3 is TGTGCCAGCAGTAACAAACCGGGACAGGGGGCCTACGAGCAGTACTTC. Translation gives CASSNKPGQGAYEQYF.

The chain employs TRBV2 and TRBJ1-4; tentative D call: TRBD1 (5 bases). The V gene lost 0 bases and the J gene lost 3 bases, with 17 bases spanning the gap. CDR1 is SNHLY, CDR2 FYNNEI, per germline. There are 18 residues in the CDR3. CDR3 sequence (DNA): TGTGCCAGCAGTGAAGCGCTTTACCGAGAGACAGCTAATGAAAAACTGTTTTTT. Amino acid sequence: CASSEALYRETANEKLFF.

The chain uses TRBV1 and TRBJ2-3; the table gives TRBD2 as D, unverified against the DNA. TRBV1 constitutes a pseudogene. CDR3 length: 19 amino acids. In DNA, the CDR3 is TGCACCAGCAGCCAAGCACACCAAGAGCCGGGACTACCCACAGATACGCAGTATTTT. It codes for CTSSQAHQEPGLPTDTQYF.

The table lists this clone with a few counts. This sequence joins TRBV19 and TRBJ1-2, with D possibly being TRBD1 (6 bases). CDR1 and CDR2 (germline): LNHDA, SQIVND (reference sequence). The V and J ends lost 4 bases and 8 bases respectively, with 11 bases between them. CDR3 size: 12 residues. The CDR3 is CASSTGVRGYTF. CDR3 nucleotide sequence: TGTGCCAGTAGTACAGGGGTCCGGGGCTACACCTTC.

This chain connects TRBV4-2 to TRBJ1-1, with TRBD1 identical over 8 bases. CDR3 size: 14 residues. V shed 2 bases, J shed 1 base, and the junction held 0 bases outside the gene matches. Germline CDR1 LGHNA, CDR2 YNFKEQ. The CDR3 loop reads CASSQTGGNTEAFF. The CDR3 DNA is TGTGCCAGCAGCCAAACAGGGGGGAACACTGAAGCTTTCTTT.

The chain recombines TRBV27 with TRBJ1-5; weak D call: TRBD1 (6 bases). V shed 6 bases and J shed 4 bases, with 13 bases lying between them. The CDR3 totals 14 residues. CDR1 is MNHEY, CDR2 SMNVEV, per germline (reference sequence). CDR3 nucleotides: TGTGCCAGCAGCCAACGACAGGCGAATCAGCCCCAGCATTTT. It encodes CASSQRQANQPQHF.

The gene calls are TRBV28 and TRBJ2-7; D is uncertain. Germline V gives CDR1 MDHEN, CDR2 SYDVKM. Trimming pared 8 bases from V and 1 base from J, leaving 21 bases between. The CDR3 totals 16 residues. The CDR3 loop reads CASHSSSALISYEQYF. CDR3 sequence (DNA): TGTGCCAGCCACTCCTCCTCTGCCCTTATATCCTACGAGCAGTACTTC.

The chain employs TRBV15 and TRBJ2-7, with no clear D. Germline CDR1 is LNHNV and CDR2 is YYDKDF (reference sequence). V was pared by 3 bases and J by 6 bases, with 12 bases between. This CDR3 has 13 amino acids. This CDR3 is CATSSPLQREQYF. Here the CDR3 DNA reads TGTGCCACCAGCAGCCCCCTCCAGCGCGAGCAGTACTTC.

This clone was recorded only once. V is TRBV2 and J is TRBJ1-1; D call uncertain. V shed 8 bases and J shed 4 bases, with 11 bases lying between them. Germline V CDR1 and CDR2: SNHLY, FYNNEI. This CDR3 is 12 amino acids long. The CDR3 nucleotides read TGTGCCAGCTTTGACCCCCTCACTGAAGCTTTCTTT. Translating it yields CASFDPLTEAFF.

The V call is TRBV7-9, the J call TRBJ2-7; D is unclear. Germline V gene lookup returns CDR1 SEHNR and CDR2 FQNEAQ (reference sequence). This CDR3 is 14 amino acids long. V was shortened by 5 bases and J by 0 bases, with 11 bases between the two germline ends. The CDR3 loop is CASSQDVSSYEQYF. The CDR3 DNA reads as TGTGCCAGCAGCCAGGACGTAAGCTCCTACGAGCAGTACTTC.

V usage is TRBV7-9 and J usage is TRBJ1-5, with D perhaps matching TRBD1 (5 bases). V was cut by 2 bases and J by 4 bases, with 9 bases left in between. Per the germline V gene, CDR1 is SEHNR and CDR2 is FQNEAQ (reference sequence). This CDR3 region has 14 residues. This chain's CDR3 is CASSLKGANQPQHF. As DNA, the CDR3 is TGTGCCAGCAGCTTAAAAGGGGCTAATCAGCCCCAGCATTTT.